This T cell receptor (beta chain) was obtained from a study of CD8+ T cells in alopecia areata listed by TCRdb under 2018. Background for the entire study: To study T cell clonal expansion in alopecia areata, the researchers applied high-throughput TCRbeta sequencing to both the C3H/HeJ mouse model and human patients. RNA was obtained with the PAXgene miRNA kit for fixed scalp, the miRNeasy kit for PBMCs, and the RNeasy kit for mouse skin. On the human side, TCRbeta sequencing was run on scalp tissue and on sorted CD4+ and CD8+ peripheral blood T cells from healthy controls and from alopecia areata patients with either patchy or totalis/universalis disease. immunoSEQ multiplex PCR using 35 Vbeta forward primers and 13 Jbeta reverse primers was used to amplify TCRbeta CDR3 regions. Scalp clonality was compared across normal scalp (n=4), patchy alopecia areata scalp (n=8), and alopecia totalis/universalis scalp (n=8). Here is what the overall study found, with its caveats: Scalp TCR repertoire analysis is complicated because resident alphabeta T cells in normal human skin are also sequenced, whereas mouse skin is dominated by gammadelta T cells. Shared TCR sequences between patients were less evident than in mice, which may be partly attributable to HLA diversity in the patient population. Compared with normal scalp, lesional scalp had higher clonality and more expanded CD8+ clones, particularly in alopecia totalis/universalis, a pattern that suggests antigenic drive.

Concerning this clone: No antigen is known for it. Per-base quality was not reported, and no clone a single base away is much larger than it.

The junction carries 11 bases between V and J, which are trimmed by 0 bases and 0 bases respectively. The CDR3 contains 16 residues, cysteine and phenylalanine counted. Only the CDR3 portion is preserved as DNA: 48 bases, with reading frame beginning at the first base. From a lookup of the germline V gene (reference sequence), CDR1 and CDR2 are GTSNPN and SVGIG. The method behind the library was the immunoSEQ multiplex PCR assay. To provide template for TCR sequencing, every sample had RNA extracted and reverse transcribed into cDNA. First-strand cDNA was synthesized using SuperScript III with a 2:1 mix of oligo-dT and random hexamers. A synthetic immune receptor repertoire was used to assess amplification bias, and residual bias was removed computationally. Processing in the source paper ran as follows. After raw reads were preprocessed to remove errors, the CDR3 was defined following IMGT conventions as running from the conserved cysteine to phenylalanine. Clonality was computed as 1 minus the Shannon entropy, with the entropy normalized by log2 of the number of productive unique TCRs. Scalp TCRbeta sequences were cross-referenced with sorted blood CD4 and CD8 repertoires so that the CD4 or CD8 identity of scalp clones could be inferred. Not all clones reach the TCRdb copy of this immuneACCESS table, which keeps in-frame sequences only. Checked studies attribute under half of the gap to unresolved V genes and leave the rest unexplained. D and trimming come from the DNA, and the V and J calls and clone size come from that table. The sample table contains about 30,000 clones; only one count was recorded for about three fifths of them. The ten biggest clones cover 18% of the sample.

From alopecia areata patients, peripheral blood was collected along with lesional scalp punch biopsies. PBMCs were isolated by density centrifugation and stained for CD3, CD4 and CD8, and CD4+ and CD8+ T cells were sorted on a FACSAria. As part of a multicenter biomarker study, untreated alopecia areata patients were recruited. In roughly five patients from the biomarker study, the blood CD8+ T cells went through an additional sort into NKG2D-low and NKG2D-high fractions. The sequenced sample was NKG2D-high CD8+ T cells sorted from blood. Per the publication, the cell subset or site label means: sorted CD8+ NKG2D-high blood T cells. This clonotype was sampled from a human donor with alopecia areata. The V and J genes are TRBV30 and TRBJ2-2; TRBD2 is perhaps the D gene, given 5 matching bases. In nucleotide form, the sequence is TGTGCCTGGAGTGTATTCGGGAAAACGAACACCGGGGAGCTGTTTTTT. Its translation is CAWSVFGKTNTGELFF. The reference TRBV30 and TRBJ2-2 proteins fill in what lies around the CDR3, so the full variable domain reads SQTIHQWPATLVQPVGSPLSLECTVEGTSNPNLYWYRQAAGRGLQLLFYSVGIGQISSEVPQNLSASRPQDRQFILSSKKLLLSDSGFYLCAWSVFGKTNTGELFFGEGSRLTVL.